This TCR beta chain appears in the sequencing data of a study of metastatic and nonmetastatic thyroid tumors. Using MiXCR, TCRdb re-called clones from the PCR reads. The sample lists around 6,600 clones, roughly 27% occurring once. CDR3 length equals 14 residues. Germline V CDR1 and CDR2: MNHNY, SVGAGI (reference sequence). V lost 2 bases and J 0 bases, leaving 5 bases between the germline ends. Each patient went into thyroid surgery without having received any treatment. In its sample, this clone was seen a few times. This receptor was identified in a male donor with papillary thyroid cancer or a benign thyroid nodule (not recorded which). Some clones in this sample may be carry-over from other donors' samples. Sequenced: adjacent normal tissue. This rearrangement joins TRBV6-6 to TRBJ1-3, with a possible D match to TRBD1 (5 bases). The CDR3 DNA follows: TGTGCCAGCAGTTACGACAGCTCTGGAAACACCATATATTTT. Translation gives CASSYDSSGNTIYF.